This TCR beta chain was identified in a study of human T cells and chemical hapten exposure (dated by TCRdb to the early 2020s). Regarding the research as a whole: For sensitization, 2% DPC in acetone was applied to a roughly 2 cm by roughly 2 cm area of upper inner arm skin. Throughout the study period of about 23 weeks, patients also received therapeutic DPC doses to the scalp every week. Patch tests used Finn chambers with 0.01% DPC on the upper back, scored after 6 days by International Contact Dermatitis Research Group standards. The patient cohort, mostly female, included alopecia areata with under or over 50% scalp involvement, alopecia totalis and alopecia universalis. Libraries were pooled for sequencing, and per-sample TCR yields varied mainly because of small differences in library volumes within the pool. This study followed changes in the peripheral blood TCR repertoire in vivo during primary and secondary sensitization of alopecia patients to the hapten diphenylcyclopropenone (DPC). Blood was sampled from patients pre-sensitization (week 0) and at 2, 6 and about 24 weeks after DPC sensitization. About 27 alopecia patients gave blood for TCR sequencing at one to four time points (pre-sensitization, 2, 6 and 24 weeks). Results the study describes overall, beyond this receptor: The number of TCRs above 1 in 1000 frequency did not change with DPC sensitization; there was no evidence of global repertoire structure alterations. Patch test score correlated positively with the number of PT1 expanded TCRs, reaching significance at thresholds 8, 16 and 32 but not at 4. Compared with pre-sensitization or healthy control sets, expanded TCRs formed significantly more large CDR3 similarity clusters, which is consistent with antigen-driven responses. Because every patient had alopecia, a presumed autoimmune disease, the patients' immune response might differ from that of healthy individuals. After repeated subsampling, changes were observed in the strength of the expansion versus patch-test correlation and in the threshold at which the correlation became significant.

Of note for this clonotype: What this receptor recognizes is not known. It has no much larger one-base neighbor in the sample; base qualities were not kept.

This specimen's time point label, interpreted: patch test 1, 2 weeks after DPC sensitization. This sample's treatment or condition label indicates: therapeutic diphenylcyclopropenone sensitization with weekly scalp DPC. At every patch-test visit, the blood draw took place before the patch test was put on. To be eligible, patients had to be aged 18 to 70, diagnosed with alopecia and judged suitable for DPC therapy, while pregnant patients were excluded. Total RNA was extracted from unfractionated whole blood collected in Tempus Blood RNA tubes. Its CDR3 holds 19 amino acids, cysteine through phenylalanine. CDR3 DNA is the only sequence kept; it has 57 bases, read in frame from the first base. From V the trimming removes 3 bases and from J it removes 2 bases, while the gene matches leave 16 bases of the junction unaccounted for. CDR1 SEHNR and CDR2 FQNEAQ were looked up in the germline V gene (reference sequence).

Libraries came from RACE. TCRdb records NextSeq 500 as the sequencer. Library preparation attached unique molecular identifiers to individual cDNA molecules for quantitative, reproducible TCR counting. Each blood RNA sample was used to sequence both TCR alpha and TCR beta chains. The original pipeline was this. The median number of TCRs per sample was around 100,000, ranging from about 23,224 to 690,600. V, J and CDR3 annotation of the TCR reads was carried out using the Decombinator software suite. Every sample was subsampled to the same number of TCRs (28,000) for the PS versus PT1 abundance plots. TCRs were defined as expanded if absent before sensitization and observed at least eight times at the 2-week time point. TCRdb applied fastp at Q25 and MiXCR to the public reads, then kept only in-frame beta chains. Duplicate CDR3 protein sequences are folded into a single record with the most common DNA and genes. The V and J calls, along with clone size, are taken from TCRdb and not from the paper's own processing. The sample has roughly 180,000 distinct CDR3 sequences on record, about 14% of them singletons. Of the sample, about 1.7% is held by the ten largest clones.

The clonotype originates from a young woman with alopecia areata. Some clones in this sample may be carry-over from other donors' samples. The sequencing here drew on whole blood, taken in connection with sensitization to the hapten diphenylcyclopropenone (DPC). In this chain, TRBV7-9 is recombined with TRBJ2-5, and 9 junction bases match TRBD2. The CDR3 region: CASSLGRGPSGGIQETQYF. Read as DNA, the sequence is TGTGCCAGCAGCTTGGGCAGGGGCCCCAGCGGGGGGATTCAAGAGACCCAGTACTTC.